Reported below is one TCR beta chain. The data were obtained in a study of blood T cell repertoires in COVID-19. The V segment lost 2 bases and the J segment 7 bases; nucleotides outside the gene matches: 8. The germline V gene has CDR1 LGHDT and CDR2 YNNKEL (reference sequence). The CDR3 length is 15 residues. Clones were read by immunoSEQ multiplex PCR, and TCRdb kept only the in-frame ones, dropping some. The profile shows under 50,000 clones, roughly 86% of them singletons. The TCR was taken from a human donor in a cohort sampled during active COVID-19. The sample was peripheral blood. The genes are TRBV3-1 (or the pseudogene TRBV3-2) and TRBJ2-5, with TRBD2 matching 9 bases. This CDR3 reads CASSQPSGVAPTQYF. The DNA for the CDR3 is TGTGCCAGCAGCCAACCTAGCGGGGTTGCTCCGACCCAGTACTTC.